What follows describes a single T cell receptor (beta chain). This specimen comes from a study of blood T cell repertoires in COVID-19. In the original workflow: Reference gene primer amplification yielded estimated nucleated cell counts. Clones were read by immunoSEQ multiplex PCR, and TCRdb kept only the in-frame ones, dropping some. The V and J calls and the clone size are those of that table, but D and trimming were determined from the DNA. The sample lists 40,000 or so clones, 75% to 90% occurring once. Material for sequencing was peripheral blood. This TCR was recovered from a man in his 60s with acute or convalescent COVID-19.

CDR3: CASSQGGVRDNEQFF. The CDR3, as DNA: TGTGCCAGCAGCCAAGGAGGTGTTCGAGACAATGAGCAGTTCTTC. This chain links TRBV3-1 (or the pseudogene TRBV3-2) with TRBJ2-1; D is ambiguous. The CDR3 consists of 15 residues. Trimming pared 1 base from V and 5 bases from J, leaving 12 bases between. Germline lookup yields CDR1 LGHDT and CDR2 YNNKEL (reference sequence).